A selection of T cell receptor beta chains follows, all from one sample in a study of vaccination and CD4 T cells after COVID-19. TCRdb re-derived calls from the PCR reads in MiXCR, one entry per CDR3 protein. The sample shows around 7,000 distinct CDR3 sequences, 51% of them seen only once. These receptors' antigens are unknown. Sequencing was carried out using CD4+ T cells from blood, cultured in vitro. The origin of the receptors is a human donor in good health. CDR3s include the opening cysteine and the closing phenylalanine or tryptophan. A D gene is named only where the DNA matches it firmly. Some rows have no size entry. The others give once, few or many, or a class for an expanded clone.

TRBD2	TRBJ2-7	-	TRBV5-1	TGCGCCAGCCGGAGGTTGGGGAGCGGGAATTTTTCCTACGAGCAGTACTTC	CASRRLGSGNFSYEQYF
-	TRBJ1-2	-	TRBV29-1	TGCAGCGTGGGTGACATAGTTAACTATGGCTACACCTTC	CSVGDIVNYGYTF
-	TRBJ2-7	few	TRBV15	TGTGCCACCAGCAGAGATTTGGCAGGGGACTACGAGCAGTACTTC	CATSRDLAGDYEQYF
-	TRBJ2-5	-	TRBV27	TGTGCCAGCAGTCTCACACCTGCGGGTCAAGAGACCCAGTACTTC	CASSLTPAGQETQYF
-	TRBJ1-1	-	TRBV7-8	TGTGCCAGCAGCTTGATGACAGGCGAGAACACTGAAGCTTTCTTT	CASSLMTGENTEAFF
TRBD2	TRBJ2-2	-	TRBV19	TGTGCCAGTAGAAGGTCAGCGGGGGGGAACACCGGGGAGCTGTTTTTT	CASRRSAGGNTGELFF
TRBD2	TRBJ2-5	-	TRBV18	TGTGCCAGCTCACCACCGTTGGGCAGGGAGGGAGAGACCCAGTACTTC	CASSPPLGREGETQYF
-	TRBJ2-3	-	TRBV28	TGTGCCAGCAGTTCAGGGCCTTATACGCAGTATTTT	CASSSGPYTQYF
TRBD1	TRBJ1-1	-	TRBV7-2	TGTGCCAGCAGCAAGACAGGGGTTGGGGACACTGAAGCTTTCTTT	CASSKTGVGDTEAFF
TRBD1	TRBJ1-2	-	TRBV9	TGTGCCAGCAGCGTGGGCCCGGGACAGGGAAACTTCGGCGGTGGCTACACCTTC	CASSVGPGQGNFGGGYTF
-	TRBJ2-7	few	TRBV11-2	TGTGCCAGCAGCTCGCTTCGGGGTTACGAGCAGTACTTC	CASSSLRGYEQYF
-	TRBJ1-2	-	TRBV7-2	TGTGCCAGCAGCCCCTCCTTTAGGCTCTATGGCTACACCTTC	CASSPSFRLYGYTF
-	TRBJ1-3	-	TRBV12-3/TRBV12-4	TGTGCCAGCAGTTTGAGGATTCGTAATACAGGAAACACCATATATTTT	CASSLRIRNTGNTIYF
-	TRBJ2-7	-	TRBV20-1	TGCAGTGCTAGAAGGCAGCTAATCCCCTACGAGCAGTACTTC	CSARRQLIPYEQYF